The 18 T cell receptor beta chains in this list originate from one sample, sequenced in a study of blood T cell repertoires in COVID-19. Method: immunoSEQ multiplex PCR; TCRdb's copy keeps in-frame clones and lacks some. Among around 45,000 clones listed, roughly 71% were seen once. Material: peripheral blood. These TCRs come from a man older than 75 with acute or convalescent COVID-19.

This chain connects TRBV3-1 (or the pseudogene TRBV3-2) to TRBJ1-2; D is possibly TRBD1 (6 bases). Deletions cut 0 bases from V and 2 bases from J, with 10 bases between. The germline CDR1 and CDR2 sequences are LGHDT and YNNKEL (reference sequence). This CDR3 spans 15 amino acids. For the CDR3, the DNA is TGTGCCAGCAGCCAAGACCGGGACACCAACTATGGCTACACCTTC. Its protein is CASSQDRDTNYGYTF.

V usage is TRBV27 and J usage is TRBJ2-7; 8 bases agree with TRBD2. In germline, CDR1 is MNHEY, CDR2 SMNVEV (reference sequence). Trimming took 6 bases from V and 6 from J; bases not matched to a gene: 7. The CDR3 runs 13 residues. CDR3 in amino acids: CASRPPAGVEQYF. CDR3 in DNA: TGTGCCAGCAGGCCTCCAGCGGGAGTCGAGCAGTACTTC.

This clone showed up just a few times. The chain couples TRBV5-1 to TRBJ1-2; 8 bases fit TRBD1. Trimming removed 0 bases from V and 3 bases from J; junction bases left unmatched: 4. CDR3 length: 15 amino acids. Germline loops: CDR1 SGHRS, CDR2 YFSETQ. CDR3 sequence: CASSLGPGGDYGYTF. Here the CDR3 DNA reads TGCGCCAGCAGCTTGGGTCCAGGGGGCGACTATGGCTACACCTTC.

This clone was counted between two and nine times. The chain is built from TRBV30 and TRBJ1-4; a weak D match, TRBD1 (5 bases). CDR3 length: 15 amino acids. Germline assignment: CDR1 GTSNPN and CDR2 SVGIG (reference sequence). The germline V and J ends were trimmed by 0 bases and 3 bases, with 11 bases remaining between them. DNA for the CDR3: TGTGCCTGGAGTGTTTTGGGCAGGGCTAATGAAAAACTGTTTTTT. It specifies CAWSVLGRANEKLFF.

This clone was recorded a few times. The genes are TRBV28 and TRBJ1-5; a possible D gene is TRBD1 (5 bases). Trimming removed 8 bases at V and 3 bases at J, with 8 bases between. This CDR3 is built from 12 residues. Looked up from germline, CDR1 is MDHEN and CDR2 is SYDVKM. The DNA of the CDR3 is TGTGCCAGCCGGGGGGTCAATCAGCCCCAGCATTTT. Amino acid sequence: CASRGVNQPQHF.

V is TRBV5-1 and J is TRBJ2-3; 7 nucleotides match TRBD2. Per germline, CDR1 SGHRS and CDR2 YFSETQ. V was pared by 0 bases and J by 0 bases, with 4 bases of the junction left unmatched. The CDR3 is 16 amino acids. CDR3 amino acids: CASSLVSSGSTDTQYF. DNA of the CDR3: TGCGCCAGCAGCTTGGTGTCTAGCGGTAGCACAGATACGCAGTATTTT.

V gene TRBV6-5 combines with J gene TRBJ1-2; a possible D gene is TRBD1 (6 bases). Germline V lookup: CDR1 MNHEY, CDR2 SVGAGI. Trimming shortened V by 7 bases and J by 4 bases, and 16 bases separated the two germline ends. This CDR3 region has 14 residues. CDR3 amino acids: CASTRSRGGYGYTF. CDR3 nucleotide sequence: TGTGCCAGCACCAGGTCCAGGGGTGGCTATGGCTACACCTTC.

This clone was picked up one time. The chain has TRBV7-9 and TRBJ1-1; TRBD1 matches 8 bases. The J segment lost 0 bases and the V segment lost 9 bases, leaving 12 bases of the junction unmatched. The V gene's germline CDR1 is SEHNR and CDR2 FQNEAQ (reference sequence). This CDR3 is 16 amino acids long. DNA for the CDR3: TGTGCCAGTGCCCATGCAGGGGGCGGCTTGAACACTGAAGCTTTCTTT. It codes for CASAHAGGGLNTEAFF.

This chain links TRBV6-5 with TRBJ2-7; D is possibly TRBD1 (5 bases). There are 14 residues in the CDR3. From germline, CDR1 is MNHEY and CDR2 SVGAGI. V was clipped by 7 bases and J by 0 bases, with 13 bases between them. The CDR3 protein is CASTPHRSSYEQYF. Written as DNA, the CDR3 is TGTGCCAGCACCCCCCACAGGTCCTCCTACGAGCAGTACTTC.

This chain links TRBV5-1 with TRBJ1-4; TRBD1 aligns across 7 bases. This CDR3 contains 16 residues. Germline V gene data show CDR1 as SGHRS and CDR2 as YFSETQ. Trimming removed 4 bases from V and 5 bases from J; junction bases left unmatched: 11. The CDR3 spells CASSPYRQGLNEKLFF. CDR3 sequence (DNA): TGCGCCAGCAGCCCGTACCGACAGGGACTGAATGAAAAACTGTTTTTT.

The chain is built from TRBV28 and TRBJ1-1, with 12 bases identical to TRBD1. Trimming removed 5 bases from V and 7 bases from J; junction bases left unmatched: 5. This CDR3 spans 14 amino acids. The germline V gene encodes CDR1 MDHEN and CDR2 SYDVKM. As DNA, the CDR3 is TGTGCCAGCAGTCGGGACAGGGGGCGAAGTGAAGCTTTCTTT. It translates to CASSRDRGRSEAFF.

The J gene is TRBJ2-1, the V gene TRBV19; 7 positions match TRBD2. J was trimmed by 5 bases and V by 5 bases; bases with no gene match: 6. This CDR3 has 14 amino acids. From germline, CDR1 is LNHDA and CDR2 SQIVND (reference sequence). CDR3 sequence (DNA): TGTGCCAGTAGTGGACGGGACTACAACAATGAGCAGTTCTTC. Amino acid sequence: CASSGRDYNNEQFF.

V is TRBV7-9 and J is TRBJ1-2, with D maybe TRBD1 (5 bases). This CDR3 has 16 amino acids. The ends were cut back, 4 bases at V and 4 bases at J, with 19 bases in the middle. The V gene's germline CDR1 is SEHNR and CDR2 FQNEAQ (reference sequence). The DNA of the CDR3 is TGTGCCAGCAGCTACGGCCGACAGCCAACTTCCTATGGCTACACCTTC. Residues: CASSYGRQPTSYGYTF.

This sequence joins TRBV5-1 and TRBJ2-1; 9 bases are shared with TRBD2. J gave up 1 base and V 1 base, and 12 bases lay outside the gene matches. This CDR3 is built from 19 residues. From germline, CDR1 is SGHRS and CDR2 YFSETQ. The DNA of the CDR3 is TGCGCCAGCAGCTTGCTTAGCGGGGGCGCGATAGAATCCTACAATGAGCAGTTCTTC. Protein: CASSLLSGGAIESYNEQFF.

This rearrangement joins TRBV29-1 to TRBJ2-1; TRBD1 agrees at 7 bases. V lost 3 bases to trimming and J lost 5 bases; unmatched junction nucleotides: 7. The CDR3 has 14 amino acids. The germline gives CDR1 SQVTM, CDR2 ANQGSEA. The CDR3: CSVEEQGSHNEQFF. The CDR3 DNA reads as TGCAGCGTTGAGGAACAGGGGTCCCACAATGAGCAGTTCTTC.

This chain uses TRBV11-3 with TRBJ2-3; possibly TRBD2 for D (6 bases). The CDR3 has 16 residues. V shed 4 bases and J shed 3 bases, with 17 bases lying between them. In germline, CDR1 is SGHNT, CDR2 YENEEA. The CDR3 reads CASSYRASRGTDTQYF. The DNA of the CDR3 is TGTGCCAGCAGCTACCGGGCCTCTCGGGGGACAGATACGCAGTATTTT.

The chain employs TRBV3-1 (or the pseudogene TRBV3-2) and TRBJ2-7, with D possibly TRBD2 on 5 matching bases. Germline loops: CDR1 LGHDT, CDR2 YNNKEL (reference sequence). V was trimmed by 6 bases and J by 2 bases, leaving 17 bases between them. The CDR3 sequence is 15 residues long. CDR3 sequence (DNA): TGTGCCAGCAGGCTCGAGGGAGCAACACCCTACGAGCAGTACTTC. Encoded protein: CASRLEGATPYEQYF.

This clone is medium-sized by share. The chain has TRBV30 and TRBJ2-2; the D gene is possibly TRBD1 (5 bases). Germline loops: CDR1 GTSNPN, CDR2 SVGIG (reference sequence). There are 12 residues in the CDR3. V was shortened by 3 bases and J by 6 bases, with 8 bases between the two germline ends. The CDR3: CAWRQGSGELFF. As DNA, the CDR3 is TGTGCCTGGAGGCAGGGCTCCGGGGAGCTGTTTTTT.